The clone carrying this T cell receptor beta chain was counted ten times or more. The limits of the CDR3 on the DNA are not certain, so only TCRdb's listed CDR3 is given. This specimen comes from a study of T cells in Graves' hyperthyroidism and ophthalmopathy. Germline V gene data show CDR1 as LGHDT and CDR2 as YNNKEL (reference sequence). The CDR3 is 13 residues long, counting both termini. TCR beta CDR3 regions were amplified from RNA. Using the HTBI primer set, a first-round RT-PCR was run on the TCR CDR3. MiXCR, applied by TCRdb to the multiplex PCR reads, yields one record per CDR3 protein. Found here are approximately 530,000 distinct CDR3 sequences, over 15% of them singletons; the top ten hold 15% to 20%.

This sequence originates from a woman aged 18-29 years with Graves' hyperthyroidism. Sequenced sample: blood. The gene calls are TRBV3-1 and TRBJ2-3. The CDR3 here is CASSSTSADTQYF.